This is a list of T cell receptor beta chains from one sample in a study of identical twins. TCRdb passed the 5' RACE reads through MiXCR, listing each CDR3 protein once. The table records roughly 690,000 distinct CDR3 sequences, around 5.7% of them present only once. The material sequenced was naive T cells sorted from blood. Receptor source: a man younger than 35 in good health. Both conserved end residues are part of each CDR3. Fields, in order: D gene, clone size, V gene, J gene, CDR3 DNA, CDR3 protein. A D gene is named only where the DNA matches it firmly. Expanded clones are given a class, and other clones once, few, many or no size at all.

>.|many|TRBV9|TRBJ2-3
TGTGCCAGCAGCGCGGGGGCCGGACAGTACACAGATACGCAGTATTTT
CASSAGAGQYTDTQYF
>TRBD1|few|TRBV20-1|TRBJ2-7
TGCAGTGCTAGAGATCGTTGGACAGGGGCAGACTACGAGCAGTACTTC
CSARDRWTGADYEQYF
>TRBD2|few|TRBV12-3/TRBV12-4|TRBJ2-4
TGTGCCAGCAGTTTAGCGGGTGGCGGGAGGACCAAAAACATTCAGTACTTC
CASSLAGGGRTKNIQYF
>TRBD2|many|TRBV4-1|TRBJ2-1
TGCGCCAGCAGCCAATTGAGCGGGAGTCTCTACAATGAGCAGTTCTTC
CASSQLSGSLYNEQFF
>.|few|TRBV27|TRBJ2-5
TGTGCCAGCAGTTTAAACCCGGCCAGGGAGACCCAGTACTTC
CASSLNPARETQYF
>.|.|TRBV20-1|TRBJ1-6
TGCAGTGCTAGAGCAGAACGCTCCTATAATTCACCCCTCCACTTT
CSARAERSYNSPLHF
>.|many|TRBV14|TRBJ1-6
TGTGCCAGCAGCCAAGAGGCAAAAAGTTCACCCCTCCACTTT
CASSQEAKSSPLHF
>.|many|TRBV5-1|TRBJ2-1
TGCGCCAGCAGCATCACCACTTCCCCCTACAATGAGCAGTTCTTC
CASSITTSPYNEQFF
>.|few|TRBV4-1|TRBJ2-3
TGCGCCAGCAGCCAGGCTCCCGGGGTCTCGACAGATACGCAGTATTTT
CASSQAPGVSTDTQYF
>.|.|TRBV14|TRBJ1-6
TGTGCCAGCAGCCAAGACGCGGATTTTAATTCACCCCTCCACTTT
CASSQDADFNSPLHF
>.|many|TRBV4-1|TRBJ1-5
TGCGCCAGCAGCCAAGATGAGGGGATAAAGCCCCAGCATTTT
CASSQDEGIKPQHF
>TRBD2|many|TRBV9|TRBJ2-7
TGTGCCAGCAGCCCAGCAGGGACTACCTACGAGCAGTACTTC
CASSPAGTTYEQYF
>.|.|TRBV7-2|TRBJ2-7
TGTGCCAGCAGCTTCTACAGGGGGGAGGGCGAGCAGTACTTC
CASSFYRGEGEQYF
>.|few|TRBV29-1|TRBJ2-1
TGCAGCGTTGAATGGGTCTACAATGAGCAGTTCTTC
CSVEWVYNEQFF
>TRBD1|.|TRBV23-1|TRBJ1-5
TGCGCCAGCAGAACCGGATCCGGGACAGTGTTATATAGCAATCAGCCCCAGCATTTT
CASRTGSGTVLYSNQPQHF
>TRBD2|many|TRBV25-1|TRBJ2-1
TGTGCCAGCAGTTGGACTAGCGAGCAGTTCTTC
CASSWTSEQFF
>TRBD1|few|TRBV7-9|TRBJ2-1
TGTGCCAGCCGGGTAACCGGACAGGGTCTGTATGAGCAGTTCTTC
CASRVTGQGLYEQFF
>TRBD1|many|TRBV15|TRBJ2-4
TGTGCCACCAGCAGAGATGGGACAGGGGGCCGCGAAAACATTCAGTACTTC
CATSRDGTGGRENIQYF
>.|many|TRBV5-1|TRBJ2-7
TGCGCCAGCAGCCGCGAGGAAGCAGCGTACGAGCAGTACTTC
CASSREEAAYEQYF
>.|many|TRBV4-1|TRBJ2-7
TGCGCCAGCAGCCAAGCCGTCGGGATACGCTCCTACGAGCAGTACTTC
CASSQAVGIRSYEQYF
>.|few|TRBV3-1|TRBJ2-3
TGTGCCAGCAGCCAAGAAGGGCTACCTTTTAACACAGATACGCAGTATTTT
CASSQEGLPFNTDTQYF
>.|.|TRBV20-1|TRBJ2-1
TGCAGTGCTTCAATTCAACCAGCGGGTGAGCAGTTCTTC
CSASIQPAGEQFF
>.|many|TRBV7-3|TRBJ1-6
TGTGCCAGCAGCTTAAGTGTCGGAGCTAATTCACCCCTCCACTTT
CASSLSVGANSPLHF
>TRBD1|many|TRBV7-9|TRBJ2-5
TGTGCCAGCAGCCCGGGACAGGGGTCTTTGGAGACCCAGTACTTC
CASSPGQGSLETQYF
>.|few|TRBV12-3/TRBV12-4|TRBJ2-7
TGTGCCAGCAGTTCGGGACTCTACACCTACGAGCAGTACTTC
CASSSGLYTYEQYF
>TRBD2|.|TRBV11-2|TRBJ2-7
TGTGCCAGCAGCTTAGTCTTGGGACTAGCTTCCTACGAGCAGTACTTC
CASSLVLGLASYEQYF
>TRBD1|.|TRBV20-1|TRBJ1-5
TGCAGTGCCTTCGGACAGGACTCGCGGCCCCAGCATTTT
CSAFGQDSRPQHF
>.|many|TRBV6-2/TRBV6-3|TRBJ2-2
TGTGCCAGCAGTTACTCTAGGGGTCAAGGAACCGGGGAGCTGTTTTTT
CASSYSRGQGTGELFF
>TRBD1|.|TRBV6-2/TRBV6-3|TRBJ1-1
TGTGCCAGCAGAGAGACAGGGGTTACTGAAGCTTTCTTT
CASRETGVTEAFF
>.|many|TRBV28|TRBJ2-4
TGTGCCAGCAGTTTAGGGGAGGAATACTATAACGGGAACATTCAGTACTTC
CASSLGEEYYNGNIQYF
>TRBD1|few|TRBV5-1|TRBJ2-1
TGCGCCAGCAGCTTTACCACCGGGACAGGACGCTACAATGAGCAGTTCTTC
CASSFTTGTGRYNEQFF
>TRBD2|.|TRBV3-1|TRBJ2-1
TGTGCCAGCAGCCAACTTAAGGGACTAGCGGGAGGCAATGAGCAGTTCTTC
CASSQLKGLAGGNEQFF
>.|many|TRBV29-1|TRBJ2-3
TGCAGCGTTGAAGAAGCCACAGATACGCAGTATTTT
CSVEEATDTQYF
>.|many|TRBV7-9|TRBJ1-2
TGTGCCAGCAGCGGATCCGGGACAACCGATGGCTACACCTTC
CASSGSGTTDGYTF
>.|many|TRBV4-3|TRBJ1-1
TGCGCCAGCAGCCAAGAGGTGGACACTGAAGCTTTCTTT
CASSQEVDTEAFF